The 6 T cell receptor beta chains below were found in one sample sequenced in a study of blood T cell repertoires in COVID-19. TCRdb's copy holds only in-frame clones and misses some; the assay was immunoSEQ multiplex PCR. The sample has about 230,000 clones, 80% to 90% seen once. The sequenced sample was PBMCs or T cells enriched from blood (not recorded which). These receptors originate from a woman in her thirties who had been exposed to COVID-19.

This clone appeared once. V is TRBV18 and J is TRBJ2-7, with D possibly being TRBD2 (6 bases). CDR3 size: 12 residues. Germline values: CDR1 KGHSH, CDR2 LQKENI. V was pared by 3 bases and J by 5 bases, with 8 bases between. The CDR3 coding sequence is TGTGCCAGCTCACCGGGCGGGAACGAGCAGTACTTC. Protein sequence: CASSPGGNEQYF.

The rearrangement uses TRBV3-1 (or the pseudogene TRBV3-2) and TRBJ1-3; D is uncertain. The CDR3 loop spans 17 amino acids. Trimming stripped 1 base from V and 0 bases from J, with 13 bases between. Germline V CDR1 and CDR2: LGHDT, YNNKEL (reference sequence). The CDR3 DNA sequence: TGTGCCAGCAGCCAAGGCGGAGCAAGCGTCTCTGGAAACACCATATATTTT. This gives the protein CASSQGGASVSGNTIYF.

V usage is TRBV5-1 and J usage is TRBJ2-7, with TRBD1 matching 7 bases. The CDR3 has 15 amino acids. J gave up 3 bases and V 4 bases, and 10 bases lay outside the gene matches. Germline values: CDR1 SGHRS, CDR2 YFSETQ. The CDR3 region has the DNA TGCGCCAGCAGCCCTGTCCCGGGACAGCTCTACGAGCAGTACTTC. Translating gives CASSPVPGQLYEQYF. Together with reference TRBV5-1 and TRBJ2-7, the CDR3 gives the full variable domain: KAGVTQTPRYLIKTRGQQVTLSCSPISGHRSVSWYQQTPGQGLQFLFEYFSETQRNKGNFPGRFSGRQFSNSRSEMNVSTLELGDSALYLCASSPVPGQLYEQYFGPGTRLTVT.

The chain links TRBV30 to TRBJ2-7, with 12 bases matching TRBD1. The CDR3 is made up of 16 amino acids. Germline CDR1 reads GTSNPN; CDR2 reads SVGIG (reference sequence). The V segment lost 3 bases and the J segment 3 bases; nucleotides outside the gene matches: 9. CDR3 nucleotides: TGTGCCTGGAGGGTTAGCCGGGACAGGGGGCTCTACGAGCAGTACTTC. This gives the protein CAWRVSRDRGLYEQYF.

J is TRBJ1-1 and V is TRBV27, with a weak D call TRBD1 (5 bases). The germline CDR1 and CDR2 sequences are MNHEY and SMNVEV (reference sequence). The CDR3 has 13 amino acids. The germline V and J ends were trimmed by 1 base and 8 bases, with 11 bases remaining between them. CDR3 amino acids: CASSLFGTREAFF. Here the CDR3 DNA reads TGTGCCAGCAGTTTATTCGGGACTCGGGAAGCTTTCTTT.

The CDR3 sequence is CASSWGPEAGAETQYF. The DNA of the CDR3 is TGCGCCAGCAGCTGGGGCCCAGAAGCAGGGGCCGAGACCCAGTACTTC. The chain links TRBV5-1 to TRBJ2-5; D possibly corresponds to TRBD1 (6 bases). Trimming took 3 bases from V and 5 from J, leaving 20 bases between them. CDR1 and CDR2 from the germline V gene are SGHRS and YFSETQ. This CDR3 is 16 amino acids long.